The source of this TCR beta chain is a study of shared clonotypes between healthy human individuals (dated by TCRdb to the early 2020s). About the full investigation: A few men and a couple of women, aged 18 to 49 years, made up the cohort. Between about 0.8 and 9.5 billion PBMCs per donor were obtained by leukapheresis. To estimate repertoire size and how much clonotypes are shared between individuals, the study performed deep sequencing of blood TCR repertoires from a few healthy adults. Per donor, three plates each were used for CD4 naive and CD4 memory, two for CD8 naive, and one for CD8 memory. To increase sequencing depth and limit assay-specific biases, different laboratories used diverse techniques to prepare libraries and sequence TCR repertoires.

As to this clone: The antigen this receptor binds is unknown. Within one base of it there is no much larger clone, and no base qualities were kept.

Results the study describes overall, beyond this receptor: Incomplete sequencing was indicated by rarefaction of sorted-subset datasets, despite the large sequencing depth. Roughly 5% of naive CD4, 3.5% of naive CD8, around 2.3% of memory CD4, and 0.4% of memory CD8 clonotypes were shared across a few donors. Naive subsets generally had larger estimated clonotype richness than memory subsets did. Only blood was sampled, and tissue TCR repertoires likely differ from those in blood. Because the study included a small number of donors, the genetic and exposure-history diversity represented was limited. Higher generation probabilities were observed for clonotypes shared by all four sorted-subset donors than for non-shared clonotypes. Based on pairwise subsampling, the degree of clonotype sharing among donors was expected to be affected by sequencing depth.

Using the deep immunoSEQ assay, TCR CDR3 regions were amplified from genomic DNA by multiplex PCR. Extracted genomic DNA from each cell subset was spread evenly across all wells of several immunoSEQ 96-well plates, with each plate serving as a replicate. For sorted subsets, each replicate PCR was loaded with approximately 200 ng genomic DNA, equivalent to about 30,000 T cell genomes. Purified libraries were measured with a Qubit 3.0 fluorometer, size-checked on a Bioanalyzer 2100, and measured again with the KAPA Library Quantification kit. Each immunoSEQ 96-well plate was sequenced on its own single-read 150-cycle Illumina NextSeq 550 flow cell. The published analysis was carried out like this. Because only junctional sequences without quality scores were contained in the immunoSEQ output, filtering matching that applied to full-length reads could not be performed. Sequences were annotated with PyIR, a Python wrapper for IgBLAST v1.9, and V/J genes and CDR3 were assigned using IMGT germline references. Any read was removed if the V/J assignment was weak (E-value above 1e-6), the CDR3 was missing, or the read contained stop codons, out-of-frame junctions, or ambiguous translated residues. V3J clonotypes were defined as sequences sharing the same inferred V gene, J gene, and CDR3 amino acid sequence. The percentage overlap between two repertoires was calculated by dividing the number of shared unique clonotypes by the size of the smaller repertoire. Repertoire richness was assessed with RTK rarefaction, the Chao1 estimator, and Recon v2.1 estimates of unobserved clonotypes. OLGA was used to compute generation probabilities for all TCRbeta clonotypes that the gDNA method yielded from several donors. TCRdb provides this immuneACCESS table in a form limited to in-frame rearrangements. Some clones are lacking; in checked studies, under half of them reflect an unresolved V gene, and why the rest are absent is not known. V, J and clone size are those of that table, while D and trimming were read from the DNA. A total of 2,100,000 or so clones appear in this sample, nearly 97% of them only once. Roughly 0.13% of the sample lies in the top ten.

Donors were healthy HIV-negative adults with no recently reported acute infections or vaccinations. All donors were Caucasian adults living in Nashville, Tennessee, USA. Magnetic negative selection was used to enrich CD4+ T cells, after which naive cells were positively selected on CD45RA and the negative fraction became the memory subset. Blood was obtained by leukapheresis, after which PBMCs were separated by Ficoll-Histopaque density gradient centrifugation and cryopreserved in liquid nitrogen vapor phase. Analytical flow cytometry was used to check the purity and quantity of each magnetically sorted T cell population. Genomic DNA was isolated from each sorted fraction and quantified by UV absorbance on a Nanodrop 2000c. Sequenced: naive CD4+ T cells sorted from blood. The meaning of the sample's cell subset or site label: CD45RA+ positively selected. This sequence originates from a man aged 18-30 years in good health.

The nucleotide sequence is TGTGCCAGCAGCGTGACAGGGTCGGTTGGCTACACCTTC. It is translated as CASSVTGSVGYTF. Recombination linked TRBV7-2 to TRBJ1-2, and TRBD1 matches 7 of the central bases. From the cysteine up to the phenylalanine, the CDR3 has a length of 13 residues. Just the 39-base CDR3 DNA is kept, in frame starting at base 1. At the junction V is shortened by 5 bases and J by 7 bases; bases outside the gene matches: 7. As encoded in the germline V gene, CDR1 is SGHTA while CDR2 is FQGNSA.